The 30 T cell receptor beta chains in this list originate from one sample, sequenced in a study of T cell repertoires in cytomegalovirus infection. No antigen has been identified for these receptors. TCRdb called the reads again in MiXCR, with one record for every CDR3 protein. The sample lists hundreds of thousands of distinct CDR3 sequences; about 31% were seen once. The sample was cultured CD8+ T cells from PBMCs, taken from culture after CMV antigen stimulation. Receptors originate from a human donor in good health (CMV status not recorded). Some clones in this sample may be carry-over from other donors' samples.

The chain employs TRBV5-5 and TRBJ2-7, with 12 bases lining up with TRBD1. V dropped 3 bases and J dropped 6; count of bases not matched to a gene: 4. CDR3 length: 14 residues. Germline V gene data show CDR1 as SGHKS and CDR2 as YYEKEE (reference sequence). DNA for the CDR3: TGTGCCAGCAGCTCCGGGACAGGGGGCGTCGAGCAGTACGTC. Translating it yields CASSSGTGGVEQYV.

This clonotype was counted a single time. A single base separates this from a much larger clone, so it may be a read error. The V call is TRBV7-2, the J call TRBJ1-2; TRBD1 is a possible D gene (5 bases). Per germline, CDR1 SGHTA and CDR2 FQGNSA. The CDR3 has 14 amino acids. In nucleotides, the CDR3 is TGTGCCAGCGGCTTCCTTGGGGCGGTTGAGGGTTTCACCTTC. It specifies CASGFLGAVEGFTF.

CDR3 nucleotide sequence: TGTGCCAGCAGCGACCGCGTCGATGAAGCTTTCTTT. It specifies CASSDRVDEAFF. The gene calls are TRBV5-4 and TRBJ1-1; unclear D gene. V lost 4 bases to trimming and J lost 7 bases, with 11 bases between them. Germline CDR1 is SGHNT and CDR2 is YYREEE (reference sequence). This CDR3 is built from 12 residues. The variable domain in full, with the rest retrieved from reference TRBV5-4 and TRBJ1-1, is ETGVTQSPTHLIKTRGQQVTLRCSSQSGHNTVSWYQQALGQGPQFIFQYYREEENGRGNFPPRFSGLQFPNYSSELNVNALELDDSALYLCASSDRVDEAFFGQGTRLTVV.

CDR3 residues: CASSVQGYNTEAFF. The CDR3 DNA follows: TGTGCCAGCAGTGTTCAGGGTTACAACACTGAAGCTTTCTTT. The J gene is TRBJ1-1, the V gene TRBV27; the D gene is possibly TRBD1 (5 bases). V dropped 5 bases and J dropped 2 bases, with 12 bases sitting between them. There are 14 residues in the CDR3. Germline loops: CDR1 MNHEY, CDR2 SMNVEV (reference sequence).

This clonotype was observed a handful of times. The chain joins TRBV19 to TRBJ2-1; 10 positions match TRBD1. CDR3 size: 15 residues. Losses at the gene ends were 4 bases for V and 6 bases for J; bases not matched to a gene: 6. CDR1 is LNHDA, CDR2 SQIVND, per germline (reference sequence). DNA for the CDR3: TGTGCCAGTAGTACCCGGGACAGGGGATTCAATGAGCAGTTCTTC. Residues: CASSTRDRGFNEQFF.

This clonotype turned up a few times. CDR3 coding DNA: TGTGCCAGCAGTGGGATTAGGACCGGAGCTTTCTTT. It is translated as CASSGIRTGAFF. The chain is built from TRBV6-2 or TRBV6-3 and TRBJ1-1, with no clear D. Trimming took off 5 bases at V and 10 bases at J, with 14 bases between the two ends. This CDR3 comprises 12 residues. The germline CDR1 and CDR2 sequences are MNHEY and SVGEGT.

The chain couples TRBV9 to TRBJ2-5; D may be TRBD2 (5 bases). V lost 0 bases and J 5 bases, leaving 8 bases between the germline ends. Per germline, CDR1 SGDLS and CDR2 YYNGEE. This CDR3 has 13 residues. This CDR3 is CASSVAGSETQYF. The CDR3, as DNA: TGTGCCAGCAGCGTAGCGGGGAGTGAGACCCAGTACTTC.

With respect to this clonotype: The junction does not match germline at one end; this may be a read error. The chain employs TRBV9 and TRBJ1-2; TRBD1 matches 8 bases. This CDR3 contains 15 residues. The V gene's germline CDR1 is SGDLS and CDR2 YYNGEE. The chain's CDR3 is CTSSVAGGSNYGYTF. In DNA, the CDR3 is TGTACCAGCAGCGTAGCAGGGGGCTCCAACTATGGCTACACCTTC.

This clonotype has only a few counts. The genes are TRBV5-1 and TRBJ2-7; D is perhaps TRBD1 or TRBD2 (5 bases each). The germline CDR1 and CDR2 sequences are SGHRS and YFSETQ. The V gene lost 1 base and the J gene lost 6 bases, with 8 bases spanning the gap. The CDR3 has 12 amino acids. As DNA, the CDR3 is TGCGCCAGCAGCTTGTTGGGGGTCGAGCAGTACTTC. Translating it yields CASSLLGVEQYF. Together with reference TRBV5-1 and TRBJ2-7, the CDR3 gives the full variable domain: KAGVTQTPRYLIKTRGQQVTLSCSPISGHRSVSWYQQTPGQGLQFLFEYFSETQRNKGNFPGRFSGRQFSNSRSEMNVSTLELGDSALYLCASSLLGVEQYFGPGTRLTVT.

This clonotype was seen more than once but under ten times. The chain joins TRBV6-1 to TRBJ1-2; 7 bases are shared with TRBD1. V shed 4 bases, J shed 0 bases, and the junction held 8 bases outside the gene matches. Germline CDR1 MNHNS, CDR2 SASEGT. This CDR3 is built from 16 residues. The chain's CDR3 is CASSGRGQEANYGYTF. As DNA, the CDR3 is TGTGCCAGCAGTGGAAGGGGGCAGGAAGCTAACTATGGCTACACCTTC.

The chain has TRBV6-2 or TRBV6-3 and TRBJ2-3, with D unclear. There are 18 residues in the CDR3. Germline V gene lookup returns CDR1 MNHEY and CDR2 SVGEGT. Trimming took off 0 bases at V and 0 bases at J, with 16 bases between the two ends. The CDR3 nucleotides are TGTGCCAGCAGTTACTCCCCGAGAGTATGGGCTAGCACAGATACGCAGTATTTT. Protein: CASSYSPRVWASTDTQYF.

The table lists this clonotype with many counts. V and J are TRBV7-6 and TRBJ2-1, with 7 bases aligning to TRBD2. Per germline, CDR1 SGHVS and CDR2 FNYEAQ. The V and J ends lost 3 bases and 6 bases, in that order; junction bases with no gene match: 8. This CDR3 region has 15 residues. The CDR3 sequence is CASSFLLGGGNEQFF. CDR3 nucleotides: TGTGCCAGCAGCTTTTTACTGGGGGGGGGCAATGAGCAGTTCTTC. Combining the CDR3 with reference TRBV7-6 and TRBJ2-1 gives the whole variable domain GAGVSQSPRYKVTKRGQDVALRCDPISGHVSLYWYRQALGQGPEFLTYFNYEAQQDKSGLPNDRFSAERPEGSISTLTIQRTEQRDSAMYRCASSFLLGGGNEQFFGPGTRLTVL.

This rearrangement joins TRBV7-3 to TRBJ1-1; possibly TRBD1 for D (6 bases). Germline V gene lookup returns CDR1 SGHTA and CDR2 FQGTGA. V lost 5 bases and J 3 bases, leaving 10 bases between the germline ends. CDR3 length: 13 residues. The CDR3 DNA is TGTGCCAGCAGCAGATGGACAGACACTGAAGCTTTCTTT. This gives the protein CASSRWTDTEAFF.

V usage is TRBV28 and J usage is TRBJ2-2; tentative D call: TRBD2 (5 bases). V was clipped by 1 base and J by 0 bases, with 15 bases between them. The CDR3 is 18 residues long. From germline, CDR1 is MDHEN and CDR2 SYDVKM. The CDR3 reads CASSLFPGGNANTGELFF. In DNA, the CDR3 is TGTGCCAGCAGTTTATTCCCAGGAGGAAACGCGAACACCGGGGAGCTGTTTTTT.

The chain has TRBV3-1 and TRBJ2-2; possibly TRBD1 for D (5 bases). V shed 0 bases and J shed 0 bases, with 23 bases lying between them. Germline V gives CDR1 LGHDT, CDR2 YNNKEL (reference sequence). This CDR3 is built from 21 residues. CDR3 nucleotides: TGTGCCAGCAGCCAAGACCCTTTTTCCTTTGGGGCAGACGCGAACACCGGGGAGCTGTTTTTT. This encodes CASSQDPFSFGADANTGELFF.

The J gene is TRBJ2-2, the V gene TRBV7-2, with D possibly matching TRBD2 (5 bases). The ends were cut back, 2 bases at V and 4 bases at J, with 8 bases in the middle. Germline assignment: CDR1 SGHTA and CDR2 FQGNSA. CDR3 size: 14 residues. CDR3 DNA: TGTGCCAGCAGCTTAATCGGGGTCACCGGGGAGCTGTTTTTT. Translated: CASSLIGVTGELFF.

The chain carries TRBV12-3 or TRBV12-4 and TRBJ1-2, with a possible D match to TRBD1 (5 bases). V lost 8 bases to trimming and J lost 4 bases, with 17 bases between them. The CDR3 is 14 amino acids. DNA of the CDR3: TGTGCCAGCTTAGGGAAAGACAGACTCTATGGCTACACCTTC. This translates into CASLGKDRLYGYTF.

The table lists this clonotype with many counts. The chain employs TRBV7-2 and TRBJ1-3; D is unresolved. There are 14 residues in the CDR3. Trimming took 3 bases from V and 0 from J, leaving 6 bases between them. Germline CDR1 reads SGHTA; CDR2 reads FQGNSA. The CDR3 region has the DNA TGTGCCAGCAGCTTCTCGAACTCTGGAAACACCATATATTTT. Encoded protein: CASSFSNSGNTIYF.

V usage is TRBV19 and J usage is TRBJ2-1, with D perhaps TRBD1 or TRBD2 (5 bases each). V lost 3 bases, J lost 2 bases, and 14 bases lay in between. The CDR3 is 16 amino acids. The germline gives CDR1 LNHDA, CDR2 SQIVND (reference sequence). Written as DNA, the CDR3 is TGTGCCAGTAGTATGGGGGTCTCTCGGGCCTACAATGAGCAGTTCTTC. Translation: CASSMGVSRAYNEQFF.

This clonotype was detected only a few times. The genes are TRBV7-6 and TRBJ2-7, with TRBD1 as a possible D gene (5 bases). V was clipped by 1 base and J by 7 bases, with 8 bases between them. This CDR3 region has 12 residues. Germline V CDR1 and CDR2: SGHVS, FNYEAQ. CDR3 sequence: CASSLDNREQYF. The CDR3 nucleotides are TGTGCCAGCAGCTTAGACAACAGGGAGCAGTACTTC.

This clonotype appeared a few times. The chain is built from TRBV12-3 or TRBV12-4 and TRBJ1-1; 7 nucleotides agree with TRBD1. The CDR3 has 14 residues. J lost 1 base, V lost 6 bases, and 5 bases had no gene match. The CDR3 bases are TGTGCCAGCAGACCGACAGGGCCGAACACTGAAGCTTTCTTT. Translated, it gives CASRPTGPNTEAFF.

This clonotype was picked up a small number of times. The chain carries TRBV7-6 and TRBJ2-2, with 9 positions matching TRBD2. CDR1 and CDR2 from the germline V gene are SGHVS and FNYEAQ. J gave up 7 bases and V 3 bases, and 6 bases lay outside the gene matches. The length of the CDR3 is 15 residues. CDR3 protein: CASSFPSGVNGELFF. Written as DNA, the CDR3 is TGTGCCAGCAGCTTCCCTAGCGGGGTTAACGGGGAGCTGTTTTTT.

This clonotype was seen many times. J is TRBJ2-7 and V is TRBV7-8; 8 nucleotides align to TRBD1. V gave up 6 bases and J gave up 3 bases; unmatched junction bases: 10. CDR1 and CDR2 (germline): SGHVS, FQNEAQ. The CDR3 is 15 amino acids. The CDR3 reads CASSYDRDRNYEQYF. The DNA for the CDR3 is TGTGCCAGCAGTTACGACCGGGACAGGAACTACGAGCAGTACTTC.

This clonotype was observed at least ten times. The chain carries TRBV7-2 and TRBJ2-1, with 7 bases lining up with TRBD2. There are 16 residues in the CDR3. V was pared by 1 base and J by 3 bases, with 6 bases of the junction left unmatched. Looked up from germline, CDR1 is SGHTA and CDR2 is FQGNSA. CDR3 bases: TGTGCCAGCAGCTTAGAGGCTAGCGGCCTCTACAATGAGCAGTTCTTC. Translation gives CASSLEASGLYNEQFF. Based on the CDR3 plus reference TRBV7-2 and TRBJ2-1, the full variable domain is GAGVSQSPSNKVTEKGKDVELRCDPISGHTALYWYRQSLGQGLEFLIYFQGNSAPDKSGLPSDRFSAERTGGSVSTLTIQRTQQEDSAVYLCASSLEASGLYNEQFFGPGTRLTVL.

This sequence joins TRBV9 and TRBJ2-5; 7 bases line up with TRBD2. Germline loops: CDR1 SGDLS, CDR2 YYNGEE. Trimming cost V 3 bases and J 0 bases; bases outside gene matches: 8. This CDR3 spans 16 amino acids. The CDR3: CASSGEGPGHQETQYF. CDR3 nucleotide sequence: TGTGCCAGCAGCGGGGAGGGACCGGGACACCAAGAGACCCAGTACTTC. Drawing the rest from reference TRBV9 and TRBJ2-5, the complete variable domain is DSGVTQTPKHLITATGQRVTLRCSPRSGDLSVYWYQQSLDQGLQFLIQYYNGEERAKGNILERFSAQQFPDLHSELNLSSLELGDSALYFCASSGEGPGHQETQYFGPGTRLLVL.

The chain uses TRBV2 and TRBJ2-3; 8 nucleotides line up with TRBD2. Germline V lookup: CDR1 SNHLY, CDR2 FYNNEI. Germline trimming cut 6 bases from V and 0 bases from J; bases unmatched to any gene: 5. The CDR3 contains 15 residues. The CDR3, as DNA: TGTGCCAGCAGGGCTAGCGGGTCTAGCACAGATACGCAGTATTTT. It codes for CASRASGSSTDTQYF.

J is TRBJ2-3 and V is TRBV27, with 8 nucleotides matching TRBD1. J was trimmed by 2 bases and V by 10 bases; bases with no gene match: 11. The CDR3 is made up of 15 amino acids. Germline CDR1 reads MNHEY; CDR2 reads SMNVEV (reference sequence). The CDR3 protein is CANKVRDRITDTQYF. CDR3 DNA sequence: TGTGCCAACAAAGTCCGGGACAGGATCACAGATACGCAGTATTTT.

The table lists this clonotype with a few counts. This chain connects TRBV12-3 or TRBV12-4 to TRBJ2-6; D gene uncertain. Trimming stripped 8 bases from V and 3 bases from J, with 20 bases between. The CDR3 loop spans 17 amino acids. The CDR3 sequence is CASGFGSAQYGANVLTF. CDR3 coding DNA: TGTGCCAGCGGCTTTGGGTCAGCTCAATATGGGGCCAACGTCCTGACTTTC.

This clonotype was seen more than once but under ten times. CDR3 sequence reads: CASSTPDRLTEAFF. In nucleotides, the CDR3 is TGTGCCAGTAGTACCCCAGACAGGCTGACTGAAGCTTTCTTT. This sequence joins TRBV19 and TRBJ1-1; D is possibly TRBD1 (6 bases). Per germline, CDR1 LNHDA and CDR2 SQIVND (reference sequence). V lost 4 bases and J lost 5, with 14 bases in between. The CDR3 totals 14 residues.

A few counts support this clonotype. The chain has TRBV10-2 and TRBJ1-5; D not resolved. Germline V gives CDR1 WSHSY, CDR2 SAAADI. The CDR3 runs to 13 residues. V lost 6 bases, J lost 4 bases, and 10 bases lay in between. This CDR3 reads CASRSQLNQPQHF. DNA of the CDR3: TGCGCCAGCAGATCTCAGCTTAATCAGCCCCAGCATTTT.